The rows below give T cell receptor beta chains drawn from one sample of a study of T cell responses to AZD1222 COVID-19 vaccine. Measured with immunoSEQ multiplex PCR; TCRdb has only the in-frame clones, and not every one. Counted here are some 150,000 clones, roughly nine tenths occurring once; the ten biggest clones make up 2.6%. Here the sequenced sample was peripheral blood, taken on day 0 of AZD1222 vaccination. Receptor source: an adult in good health. Both conserved end residues are part of each CDR3. D genes are given only for firm matches. A row's size may be missing; if present it is once, few, many or a size class.

D gene: -
J gene: TRBJ1-2
clone size: -
V gene: TRBV30
CDR3 protein: CAWSVLTGRTNYGYTF
CDR3 DNA: TGTGCCTGGAGTGTCTTAACTGGTAGAACTAACTATGGCTACACCTTC

D gene: TRBD1
J gene: TRBJ1-4
clone size: -
V gene: TRBV25-1
CDR3 protein: CASSDVNPGGEKLFF
CDR3 DNA: TGTGCCAGCAGTGATGTCAACCCAGGGGGTGAAAAACTGTTTTTT

D gene: -
J gene: TRBJ1-5
clone size: -
V gene: TRBV19
CDR3 protein: CASRETRRVRESYQPQHF
CDR3 DNA: TGTGCCAGTAGAGAAACCCGACGGGTAAGGGAGTCCTATCAGCCCCAGCATTTT

D gene: TRBD1
J gene: TRBJ2-5
clone size: -
V gene: TRBV6-5
CDR3 protein: CASSPIRQGQETQYF
CDR3 DNA: TGTGCCAGCAGCCCAATTCGACAGGGCCAAGAGACCCAGTACTTC

D gene: TRBD1
J gene: TRBJ1-5
clone size: -
V gene: TRBV6-5
CDR3 protein: CASSITGGDQPQHF
CDR3 DNA: TGTGCCAGCAGTATTACAGGGGGCGATCAGCCCCAGCATTTT

D gene: -
J gene: TRBJ1-5
clone size: -
V gene: TRBV6-5
CDR3 protein: CASRRTRGGQPQHF
CDR3 DNA: TGTGCCAGCAGACGGACCCGGGGAGGTCAGCCCCAGCATTTT

D gene: TRBD1
J gene: TRBJ1-4
clone size: -
V gene: TRBV11-2
CDR3 protein: CASRQTGGREKLFF
CDR3 DNA: TGTGCCAGCCGTCAGACAGGGGGGAGGGAAAAACTGTTTTTT

D gene: -
J gene: TRBJ1-3
clone size: -
V gene: TRBV3-1/TRBV3-2
CDR3 protein: CASSQERNSGNTIYF
CDR3 DNA: TGTGCCAGCAGCCAAGAGCGGAACTCTGGAAACACCATATATTTT

D gene: -
J gene: TRBJ2-6
clone size: -
V gene: TRBV2
CDR3 protein: CASSEAEYSGANVLTF
CDR3 DNA: TGTGCCAGCAGTGAAGCGGAATACTCTGGGGCCAACGTCCTGACTTTC

D gene: -
J gene: TRBJ1-1
clone size: -
V gene: TRBV30
CDR3 protein: CAWTFQNTEAFF
CDR3 DNA: TGTGCCTGGACGTTCCAGAACACTGAAGCTTTCTTT

D gene: TRBD2
J gene: TRBJ2-2
clone size: once
V gene: TRBV5-1
CDR3 protein: CASSPILASNTGELFF
CDR3 DNA: TGCGCCAGCAGCCCCATACTAGCGTCCAACACCGGGGAGCTGTTTTTT

D gene: -
J gene: TRBJ1-1
clone size: few
V gene: TRBV12-3/TRBV12-4
CDR3 protein: CASTLEAEAFF
CDR3 DNA: TGTGCCAGCACCCTGGAGGCTGAAGCTTTCTTT

D gene: -
J gene: TRBJ1-2
clone size: -
V gene: TRBV5-4
CDR3 protein: CASSLAGTTNYGYTF
CDR3 DNA: TGTGCCAGCAGCTTAGCAGGAACCACTAACTATGGCTACACCTTC

D gene: TRBD2
J gene: TRBJ2-1
clone size: -
V gene: TRBV5-6
CDR3 protein: CASSPAGLAGEGSNEQFF
CDR3 DNA: TGTGCCAGCAGCCCGGCGGGACTAGCGGGAGAAGGGTCCAATGAGCAGTTCTTC

D gene: TRBD2
J gene: TRBJ2-2
clone size: -
V gene: TRBV7-9
CDR3 protein: CASSLNGRGVLNTGELFF
CDR3 DNA: TGTGCCAGCAGCTTAAATGGCCGGGGGGTTCTGAACACCGGGGAGCTGTTTTTT

D gene: TRBD1
J gene: TRBJ2-7
clone size: -
V gene: TRBV19
CDR3 protein: CASKKLQLAGPGGYYEQYF
CDR3 DNA: TGTGCCAGTAAGAAATTGCAATTAGCCGGGCCAGGGGGTTACTACGAGCAGTACTTC

D gene: TRBD1
J gene: TRBJ1-5
clone size: once
V gene: TRBV2
CDR3 protein: CASSGQGYQPQHF
CDR3 DNA: TGTGCCAGCAGTGGACAGGGTTATCAGCCCCAGCATTTT

D gene: -
J gene: TRBJ1-3
clone size: -
V gene: TRBV4-2
CDR3 protein: CASSQDIATTGNTIYF
CDR3 DNA: TGTGCCAGCAGCCAAGATATAGCCACTACTGGAAACACCATATATTTT

D gene: -
J gene: TRBJ2-7
clone size: -
V gene: TRBV30
CDR3 protein: CAWTLSENLVGRYEQYF
CDR3 DNA: TGTGCCTGGACTCTTTCGGAAAACTTAGTAGGGCGATACGAGCAGTACTTC

D gene: TRBD2
J gene: TRBJ2-2
clone size: -
V gene: TRBV5-5
CDR3 protein: CASSLIGLAANTGELFF
CDR3 DNA: TGTGCCAGCAGCTTGATCGGACTAGCGGCAAACACCGGGGAGCTGTTTTTT

D gene: -
J gene: TRBJ1-5
clone size: -
V gene: TRBV6-5
CDR3 protein: CASSGQYSNQPQHF
CDR3 DNA: TGTGCCAGCAGCGGACAGTATAGCAATCAGCCCCAGCATTTT

D gene: -
J gene: TRBJ1-1
clone size: -
V gene: TRBV30
CDR3 protein: CAWSVGGTTEAFF
CDR3 DNA: TGTGCCTGGAGTGTAGGGGGTACGACTGAAGCTTTCTTT

D gene: -
J gene: TRBJ2-3
clone size: -
V gene: TRBV27
CDR3 protein: CASRKGQGRTDTQYF
CDR3 DNA: TGTGCCAGCAGAAAGGGGCAGGGCCGCACAGATACGCAGTATTTT

D gene: TRBD1
J gene: TRBJ1-1
clone size: -
V gene: TRBV15
CDR3 protein: CATSRDRGIPPGGTEAFF
CDR3 DNA: TGTGCCACCAGCAGAGACAGGGGGATACCCCCTGGGGGGACTGAAGCTTTCTTT

D gene: -
J gene: TRBJ1-5
clone size: -
V gene: TRBV27
CDR3 protein: CASSLSGHYQPQHF
CDR3 DNA: TGTGCCAGCAGTTTATCGGGACACTATCAGCCCCAGCATTTT

D gene: TRBD1
J gene: TRBJ1-2
clone size: -
V gene: TRBV6-5
CDR3 protein: CASSLTGGWGYTF
CDR3 DNA: TGTGCCAGCAGTCTGACAGGGGGCTGGGGCTACACCTTC

D gene: TRBD1
J gene: TRBJ1-1
clone size: -
V gene: TRBV6-5
CDR3 protein: CASSPVQGSNTEAFF
CDR3 DNA: TGTGCCAGCAGTCCCGTACAGGGGTCGAACACTGAAGCTTTCTTT

D gene: TRBD2
J gene: TRBJ2-5
clone size: -
V gene: TRBV5-1
CDR3 protein: CASSLSGSQETQYF
CDR3 DNA: TGCGCCAGCTCTCTTAGCGGGAGCCAAGAGACCCAGTACTTC

D gene: -
J gene: TRBJ2-2
clone size: -
V gene: TRBV11-1
CDR3 protein: CASSLGGTGELFF
CDR3 DNA: TGTGCCAGCAGCTTAGGCGGGACCGGGGAGCTGTTTTTT

D gene: TRBD1
J gene: TRBJ1-6
clone size: -
V gene: TRBV30
CDR3 protein: CACQTGERPLHF
CDR3 DNA: TGTGCCTGTCAGACAGGGGAACGGCCCCTCCACTTT

D gene: -
J gene: TRBJ2-7
clone size: -
V gene: TRBV6-1
CDR3 protein: CASSEGRWDTYEQYF
CDR3 DNA: TGTGCCAGCAGTGAAGGAAGGTGGGATACCTACGAGCAGTACTTC

D gene: -
J gene: TRBJ1-4
clone size: once
V gene: TRBV18
CDR3 protein: CASSSPGLLNEKLFF
CDR3 DNA: TGTGCCAGCTCATCCCCGGGACTGCTTAATGAAAAACTGTTTTTT

D gene: TRBD1
J gene: TRBJ2-1
clone size: -
V gene: TRBV19
CDR3 protein: CASSPDRSSYNEQFF
CDR3 DNA: TGTGCCAGTAGTCCGGACAGGAGCTCCTACAATGAGCAGTTCTTC

D gene: -
J gene: TRBJ1-5
clone size: once
V gene: TRBV27
CDR3 protein: CASGQSNQPQHF
CDR3 DNA: TGTGCCAGCGGACAGTCAAATCAGCCCCAGCATTTT

D gene: TRBD1
J gene: TRBJ2-3
clone size: -
V gene: TRBV7-9
CDR3 protein: CASSLVGQGVSTDTQYF
CDR3 DNA: TGTGCCAGCAGCTTAGTCGGACAGGGGGTTAGCACAGATACGCAGTATTTT

D gene: TRBD2
J gene: TRBJ2-1
clone size: -
V gene: TRBV19
CDR3 protein: CASSIDAPSGVYNEQFF
CDR3 DNA: TGTGCCAGTAGTATAGATGCCCCTAGCGGGGTCTACAATGAGCAGTTCTTC

D gene: -
J gene: TRBJ1-2
clone size: -
V gene: TRBV3-1/TRBV3-2
CDR3 protein: CASSQAPQGLGYGYTF
CDR3 DNA: TGTGCCAGCAGCCAAGCACCACAGGGTTTAGGCTATGGCTACACCTTC

D gene: -
J gene: TRBJ2-2
clone size: -
V gene: TRBV27
CDR3 protein: CASRDLQTGELFF
CDR3 DNA: TGTGCCAGCAGGGACCTCCAGACCGGGGAGCTGTTTTTT

D gene: TRBD2
J gene: TRBJ2-3
clone size: -
V gene: TRBV30
CDR3 protein: CASNSGSSSDTQYF
CDR3 DNA: TGTGCCTCGAATAGCGGGAGCAGTTCAGATACGCAGTATTTT

D gene: -
J gene: TRBJ2-5
clone size: -
V gene: TRBV6-5
CDR3 protein: CASTTQVETQYF
CDR3 DNA: TGTGCCAGCACAACACAGGTAGAGACCCAGTACTTC

D gene: -
J gene: TRBJ1-5
clone size: -
V gene: TRBV27
CDR3 protein: CASSLLGGNQPQHF
CDR3 DNA: TGTGCCAGCAGTTTACTAGGGGGTAATCAGCCCCAGCATTTT

D gene: -
J gene: TRBJ1-3
clone size: few
V gene: TRBV4-2
CDR3 protein: CASSQDVAGSGNTIYF
CDR3 DNA: TGTGCCAGCAGCCAAGATGTAGCAGGATCGGGAAACACCATATATTTT

D gene: -
J gene: TRBJ1-2
clone size: -
V gene: TRBV13
CDR3 protein: CATPSTGYTF
CDR3 DNA: TGTGCCACCCCGTCTACCGGCTACACCTTC

D gene: -
J gene: TRBJ1-4
clone size: -
V gene: TRBV5-1
CDR3 protein: CASSFEQLGEKLFF
CDR3 DNA: TGCGCCAGCAGCTTCGAACAGCTTGGGGAAAAACTGTTTTTT

D gene: TRBD1
J gene: TRBJ1-2
clone size: -
V gene: TRBV19
CDR3 protein: CASSMDRGLLYGYTF
CDR3 DNA: TGTGCCAGTAGTATGGACAGGGGTCTTCTCTATGGCTACACCTTC

D gene: -
J gene: TRBJ2-1
clone size: -
V gene: TRBV5-5
CDR3 protein: CASSSDSGASYNEQFF
CDR3 DNA: TGTGCCAGCAGTTCCGATTCAGGGGCCTCGTACAATGAGCAGTTCTTC

D gene: -
J gene: TRBJ1-2
clone size: -
V gene: TRBV25-1
CDR3 protein: CASSEYKGNYGYTF
CDR3 DNA: TGTGCCAGCAGTGAATATAAGGGTAACTATGGCTACACCTTC

D gene: TRBD1
J gene: TRBJ2-1
clone size: -
V gene: TRBV11-2
CDR3 protein: CASSQTTGALYNEQFF
CDR3 DNA: TGTGCCAGCAGCCAGACGACAGGGGCCCTCTACAATGAGCAGTTCTTC

D gene: -
J gene: TRBJ1-1
clone size: -
V gene: TRBV6-5
CDR3 protein: CASRRQKNTEAFF
CDR3 DNA: TGTGCCAGCAGGAGACAGAAGAACACTGAAGCTTTCTTT

D gene: TRBD2
J gene: TRBJ2-3
clone size: -
V gene: TRBV7-9
CDR3 protein: CASSLSRLAGERWTDTQYF
CDR3 DNA: TGTGCCAGCAGCTTATCCAGACTAGCGGGAGAGCGGTGGACAGATACGCAGTATTTT